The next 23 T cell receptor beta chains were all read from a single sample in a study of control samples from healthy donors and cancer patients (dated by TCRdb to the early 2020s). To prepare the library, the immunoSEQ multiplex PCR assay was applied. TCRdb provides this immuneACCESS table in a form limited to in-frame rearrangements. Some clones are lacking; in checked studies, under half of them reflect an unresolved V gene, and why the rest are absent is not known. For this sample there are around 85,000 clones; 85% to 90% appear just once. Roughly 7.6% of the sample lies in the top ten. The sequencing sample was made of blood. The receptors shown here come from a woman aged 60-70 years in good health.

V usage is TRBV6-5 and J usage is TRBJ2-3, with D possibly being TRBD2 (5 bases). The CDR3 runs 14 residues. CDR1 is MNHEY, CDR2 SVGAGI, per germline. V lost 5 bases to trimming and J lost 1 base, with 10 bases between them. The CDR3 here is CASSTAGGTDTQYF. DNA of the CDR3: TGTGCCAGCAGTACAGCCGGGGGCACAGATACGCAGTATTTT.

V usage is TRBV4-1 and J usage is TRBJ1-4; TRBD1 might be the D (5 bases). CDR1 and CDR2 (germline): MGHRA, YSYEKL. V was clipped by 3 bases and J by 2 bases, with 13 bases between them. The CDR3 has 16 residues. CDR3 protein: CASSQPYWGTNEKLFF. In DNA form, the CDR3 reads TGCGCCAGCAGCCAGCCATATTGGGGGACTAATGAAAAACTGTTTTTT.

CDR3 sequence reads: CASSLGGNTGELFF. The CDR3 coding sequence is TGTGCCAGCAGCTTGGGAGGGAACACCGGGGAGCTGTTTTTT. V is TRBV7-3 and J is TRBJ2-2; D may be TRBD2 (6 bases). The V and J ends lost 3 bases and 1 base respectively, with 6 bases between them. The CDR3 sequence is 14 residues long. Germline CDR1 SGHTA, CDR2 FQGTGA.

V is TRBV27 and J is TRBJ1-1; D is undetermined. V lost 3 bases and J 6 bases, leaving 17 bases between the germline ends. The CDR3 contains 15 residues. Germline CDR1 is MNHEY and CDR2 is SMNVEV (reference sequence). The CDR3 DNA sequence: TGTGCCAGCAGTTTCCTGGGCAGTCCCGTGGCTGAAGCTTTCTTT. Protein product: CASSFLGSPVAEAFF.

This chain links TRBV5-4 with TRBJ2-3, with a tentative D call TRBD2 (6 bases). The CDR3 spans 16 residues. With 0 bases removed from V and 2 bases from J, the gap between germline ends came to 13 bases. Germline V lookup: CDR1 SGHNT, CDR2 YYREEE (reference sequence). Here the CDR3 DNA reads TGTGCCAGCAGCTTGGCTCGCGGGGAAGTCACAGATACGCAGTATTTT. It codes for CASSLARGEVTDTQYF.

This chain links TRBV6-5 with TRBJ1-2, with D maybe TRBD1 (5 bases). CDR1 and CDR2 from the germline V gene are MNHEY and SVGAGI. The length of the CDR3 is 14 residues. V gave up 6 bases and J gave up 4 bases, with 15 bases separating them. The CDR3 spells CASSDGAGLYGYTF. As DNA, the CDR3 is TGTGCCAGCAGCGACGGGGCAGGTCTCTATGGCTACACCTTC.

The CDR3 nucleotides are TGTGCCAGCAGCCTCGGGCAGCGGGCGGACACCGGGGAGCTGTTTTTT. Its translation: CASSLGQRADTGELFF. This chain connects TRBV7-6 to TRBJ2-2; possibly TRBD2 for D (6 bases). This CDR3 region has 16 residues. Germline CDR1 is SGHVS and CDR2 is FNYEAQ. V was clipped by 5 bases and J by 3 bases, with 16 bases between them.

CDR3 loop: CASSQIGQAIDEQYF. The DNA for the CDR3 is TGCGCCAGCAGCCAAATCGGACAGGCTATTGACGAGCAGTACTTC. J is TRBJ2-7 and V is TRBV4-3; 7 bases are shared with TRBD1. CDR1 is LGHNA and CDR2 is YSLEER in the germline V gene. V was clipped by 2 bases and J by 5 bases; unmatched bases: 9. The CDR3 runs 15 residues.

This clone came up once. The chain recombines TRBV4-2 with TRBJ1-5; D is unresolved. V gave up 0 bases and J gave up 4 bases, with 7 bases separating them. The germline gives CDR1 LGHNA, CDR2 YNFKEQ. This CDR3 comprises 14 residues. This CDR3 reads CASSQEGTNQPQHF. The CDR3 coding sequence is TGTGCCAGCAGCCAAGAGGGCACAAATCAGCCCCAGCATTTT.

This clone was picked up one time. CDR3 amino acids: CASSQDWGADGTEAFF. The CDR3 DNA reads TGCGCCAGCAGCCAAGATTGGGGGGCAGATGGCACTGAAGCTTTCTTT. The chain uses TRBV4-3 and TRBJ1-1; tentative D call: TRBD1 (6 bases). CDR3 length equals 16 residues. Germline lookup yields CDR1 LGHNA and CDR2 YSLEER. V gave up 0 bases and J gave up 4 bases, with 15 bases separating them.

CDR3 region: CASSSRLAGVRYEQYF. The CDR3 coding sequence is TGTGCCAGCAGCTCCCGACTAGCGGGAGTGAGGTACGAGCAGTACTTC. V usage is TRBV11-2 and J usage is TRBJ2-7; 12 bases match TRBD2. Germline V lookup: CDR1 SGHAT, CDR2 FQNNGV. After removal of 4 bases from V and 4 bases from J, the junction contained 8 bases not matched to a gene. The CDR3 runs 16 residues.

The CDR3 sequence: CASSPQGKANTEAFF. The CDR3 DNA is TGTGCCAGCTCACCACAGGGGAAGGCGAACACTGAAGCTTTCTTT. J is TRBJ1-1 and V is TRBV18; weak D call: TRBD1 (5 bases). The CDR3 extends over 15 amino acids. The germline V gene has CDR1 KGHSH and CDR2 LQKENI. V was trimmed by 1 base and J by 1 base, leaving 10 bases between them. Looking up the rest from reference TRBV18 and TRBJ1-1 gives the full variable domain: NAGVMQNPRHLVRRRGQEARLRCSPMKGHSHVYWYRQLPEEGLKFMVYLQKENIIDESGMPKERFSAEFPKEGPSILRIQQVVRGDSAAYFCASSPQGKANTEAFFGQGTRLTVV.

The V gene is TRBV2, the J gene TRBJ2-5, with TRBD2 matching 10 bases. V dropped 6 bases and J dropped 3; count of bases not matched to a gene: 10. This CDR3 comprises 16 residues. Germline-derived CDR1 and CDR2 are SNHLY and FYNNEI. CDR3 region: CASRRGPAGGKETQYF. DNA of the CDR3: TGTGCCAGCAGAAGGGGGCCAGCGGGGGGGAAAGAGACCCAGTACTTC.

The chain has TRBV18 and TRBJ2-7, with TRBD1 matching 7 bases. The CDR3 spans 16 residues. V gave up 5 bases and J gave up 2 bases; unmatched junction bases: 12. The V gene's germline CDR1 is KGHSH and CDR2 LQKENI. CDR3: CASSSIWGTATYEQYF. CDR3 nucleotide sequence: TGTGCCAGCTCATCCATTTGGGGGACAGCCACCTACGAGCAGTACTTC.

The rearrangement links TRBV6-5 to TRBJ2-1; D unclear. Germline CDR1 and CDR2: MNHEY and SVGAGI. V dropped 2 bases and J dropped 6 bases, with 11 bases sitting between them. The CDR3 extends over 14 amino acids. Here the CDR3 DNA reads TGTGCCAGCAGTTACATAGGTGCGGTCAATGAGCAGTTCTTC. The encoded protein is CASSYIGAVNEQFF.

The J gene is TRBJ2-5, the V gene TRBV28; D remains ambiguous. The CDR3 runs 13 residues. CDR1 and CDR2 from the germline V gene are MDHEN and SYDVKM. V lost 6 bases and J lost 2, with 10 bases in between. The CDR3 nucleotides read TGTGCCAGCAGCTATCCCCATCAAGAGACCCAGTACTTC. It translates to CASSYPHQETQYF.

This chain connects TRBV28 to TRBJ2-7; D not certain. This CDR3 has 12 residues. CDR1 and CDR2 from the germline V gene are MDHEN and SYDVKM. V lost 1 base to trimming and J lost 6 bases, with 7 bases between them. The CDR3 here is CASSLLGLEQYF. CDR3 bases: TGTGCCAGCAGTTTATTAGGGCTCGAGCAGTACTTC.

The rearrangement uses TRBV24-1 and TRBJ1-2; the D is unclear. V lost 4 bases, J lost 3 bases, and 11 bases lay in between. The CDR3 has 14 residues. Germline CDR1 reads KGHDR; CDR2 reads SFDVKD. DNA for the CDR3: TGTGCCACCAGTGAAGGAGGGTTTGACTATGGCTACACCTTC. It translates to CATSEGGFDYGYTF.

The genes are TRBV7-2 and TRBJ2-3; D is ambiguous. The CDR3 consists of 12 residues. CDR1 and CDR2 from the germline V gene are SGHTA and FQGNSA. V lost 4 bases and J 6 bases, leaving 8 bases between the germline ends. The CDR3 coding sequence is TGTGCCAGCAGCTACGACTCTGATACGCAGTATTTT. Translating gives CASSYDSDTQYF.

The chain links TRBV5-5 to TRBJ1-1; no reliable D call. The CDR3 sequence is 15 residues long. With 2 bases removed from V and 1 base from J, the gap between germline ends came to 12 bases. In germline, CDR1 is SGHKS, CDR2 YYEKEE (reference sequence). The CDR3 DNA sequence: TGTGCCAGCAGCTTCGGGCCCCTCGGGAACACTGAAGCTTTCTTT. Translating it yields CASSFGPLGNTEAFF.

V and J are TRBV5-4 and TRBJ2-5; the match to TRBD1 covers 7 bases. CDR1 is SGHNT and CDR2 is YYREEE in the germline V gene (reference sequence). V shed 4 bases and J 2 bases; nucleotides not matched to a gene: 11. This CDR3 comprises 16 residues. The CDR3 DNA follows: TGTGCCAGCAGCCCTAGACAGGGCCCGGTTCAAGAGACCCAGTACTTC. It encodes CASSPRQGPVQETQYF.

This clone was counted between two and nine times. DNA for the CDR3: TGTGCCAGCAGTCGAAGACAGGGGAGTGGCTACACCTTC. Protein product: CASSRRQGSGYTF. The rearrangement links TRBV12-3 or TRBV12-4 to TRBJ1-2; 8 bases align to TRBD1. The V segment lost 5 bases and the J segment 7 bases; nucleotides outside the gene matches: 6. This CDR3 is 13 amino acids long.

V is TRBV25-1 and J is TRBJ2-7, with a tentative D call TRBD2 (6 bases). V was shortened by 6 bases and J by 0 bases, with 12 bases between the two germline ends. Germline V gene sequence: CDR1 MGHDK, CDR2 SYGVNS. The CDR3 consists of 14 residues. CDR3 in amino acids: CASSQGRDSYEQYF. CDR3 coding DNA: TGTGCCAGCAGCCAAGGGCGGGACTCCTACGAGCAGTACTTC.